The 30 T cell receptor beta chains below come from one sample, sequenced in a study of HIV-infected children after antiretroviral therapy interruption. The treatment is: PENTA 11 planned treatment interruption arm or continuous ART arm. RNA-based 3' RACE libraries used unique molecular identifiers. TCRdb recomputed calls from the 3' RACE reads with MiXCR, one row per CDR3 protein. The sample holds about 86,000 distinct CDR3 sequences; about 7.2% are singletons and the top ten take 0.85% to 1.3%. The sequences come from CD45RA+ CD4+ T cells from PBMCs, pooled from several time points, collected from a donor given antiretroviral therapy, either interrupted or continuous. Noted subset: naive CD4+ CD45RA+ CD45RO- T cells. These receptors all come from a pool of human donors with HIV.

This clonotype was seen repeatedly, ten times or more. The chain carries TRBV5-1 and TRBJ2-1; 7 bases map to TRBD2. Germline V CDR1 and CDR2: SGHRS, YFSETQ. The V segment lost 4 bases and the J segment 2 bases; nucleotides outside the gene matches: 6. This CDR3 spans 15 amino acids. CDR3 nucleotide sequence: TGCGCCAGCAGCCTGGGAGCGGGGCCCTACAATGAGCAGTTCTTC. Translating gives CASSLGAGPYNEQFF. The full variable domain, in which reference TRBV5-1 and TRBJ2-1 provide the parts outside the CDR3, is KAGVTQTPRYLIKTRGQQVTLSCSPISGHRSVSWYQQTPGQGLQFLFEYFSETQRNKGNFPGRFSGRQFSNSRSEMNVSTLELGDSALYLCASSLGAGPYNEQFFGPGTRLTVL.

Many counts were recorded for this clonotype. The chain uses TRBV7-2 and TRBJ2-1, with TRBD1 matching over 8 bases. Germline values: CDR1 SGHTA, CDR2 FQGNSA. CDR3 size: 14 residues. J gave up 4 bases and V 5 bases, and 4 bases lay outside the gene matches. CDR3 in DNA: TGTGCCAGCAGCATAGGACAGGGTTACAATGAGCAGTTCTTC. Its translation: CASSIGQGYNEQFF.

This clonotype was observed a few times. The CDR3 DNA reads TGTGCCAGCTCGCGGACAGGGGTCCTTAACGAGCAGTACTTC. Translated: CASSRTGVLNEQYF. The V gene is TRBV25-1, the J gene TRBJ2-7, with 9 positions matching TRBD1. Per germline, CDR1 MGHDK and CDR2 SYGVNS. V was pared by 8 bases and J by 5 bases, with 10 bases of the junction left unmatched. This CDR3 has 14 amino acids.

In this sample, this clonotype turned up many times. This rearrangement joins TRBV29-1 to TRBJ2-7; D not resolved. The V gene lost 3 bases and the J gene lost 2 bases, with 8 bases spanning the gap. Per germline, CDR1 SQVTM and CDR2 ANQGSEA. The CDR3 spans 12 residues. CDR3 coding DNA: TGCAGCGTTGAGGCCAGTCCCTACGAGCAGTACTTC. Amino acid sequence: CSVEASPYEQYF.

The sample holds many counts of this clonotype. The genes are TRBV2 and TRBJ2-1; 8 bases are shared with TRBD2. Germline CDR1 is SNHLY and CDR2 is FYNNEI. The CDR3 length is 14 residues. V gave up 5 bases and J gave up 8 bases; unmatched junction bases: 8. The chain's CDR3 is CASSRLASSHEQFF. For the CDR3, the DNA is TGTGCCAGCAGTCGACTAGCGTCATCCCATGAGCAGTTCTTC. Drawing the rest from reference TRBV2 and TRBJ2-1, the complete variable domain is EPEVTQTPSHQVTQMGQEVILRCVPISNHLYFYWYRQILGQKVEFLVSFYNNEISEKSEIFDDQFSVERPDGSNFTLKIRSTKLEDSAMYFCASSRLASSHEQFFGPGTRLTVL.

This clonotype occurred many times. The genes are TRBV11-2 and TRBJ2-1, with 8 bases matching TRBD1. The CDR3 length is 14 residues. The trim removed 0 bases at V and 8 bases at J, leaving 3 bases unmatched. Germline V gene data show CDR1 as SGHAT and CDR2 as FQNNGV. CDR3 in DNA: TGTGCCAGCAGCTTAGACCGGACAGGGTATGAGCAGTTCTTC. Its translation: CASSLDRTGYEQFF.

This clonotype was seen repeatedly, ten times or more. This chain connects TRBV12-3 or TRBV12-4 to TRBJ2-1; TRBD1 or TRBD2 may be the D gene (5 bases each). This CDR3 is built from 13 residues. Trimming pared 4 bases from V and 6 bases from J, leaving 10 bases between. The CDR3 reads CASSWDPINEQFF. CDR3 coding DNA: TGTGCCAGCAGTTGGGACCCAATCAATGAGCAGTTCTTC.

The chain couples TRBV5-1 to TRBJ2-3; 8 bases match TRBD2. Germline lookup yields CDR1 SGHRS and CDR2 YFSETQ. V was clipped by 3 bases and J by 3 bases; unmatched bases: 6. CDR3 length: 15 residues. This CDR3 reads CASSWSGSRTDTQYF. The CDR3 coding sequence is TGCGCCAGCAGCTGGAGCGGGAGCAGGACAGATACGCAGTATTTT.

In this sample, this clonotype turned up many times. The chain uses TRBV30 and TRBJ1-4, with 7 bases matching TRBD1. The CDR3 has 16 residues. Trimming removed 3 bases from V and 4 bases from J; junction bases left unmatched: 11. In germline, CDR1 is GTSNPN, CDR2 SVGIG (reference sequence). The CDR3 DNA follows: TGTGCCTGGAGCTCCCCCGGGGCAGGGGGTAATGAAAAACTGTTTTTT. Its protein is CAWSSPGAGGNEKLFF.

This clonotype was seen only a few times. The V call is TRBV3-1, the J call TRBJ1-5; D ambiguous. The germline CDR1 and CDR2 sequences are LGHDT and YNNKEL (reference sequence). This CDR3 has 12 amino acids. The V and J ends lost 0 bases and 9 bases respectively, with 6 bases between them. CDR3 coding DNA: TGTGCCAGCAGCCAAGATTTGGGGCCCCAGCATTTT. Translating it yields CASSQDLGPQHF.

This clonotype was detected many times. V usage is TRBV10-1 and J usage is TRBJ2-3; D is possibly TRBD2 (6 bases). V was shortened by 5 bases and J by 4 bases, with 13 bases between the two germline ends. The CDR3 runs to 14 residues. Germline V CDR1 and CDR2: WNHNN, SYGVQD (reference sequence). Written as DNA, the CDR3 is TGCGCCAGCAGTTACGGGGGATCAGCAGATACGCAGTATTTT. This translates into CASSYGGSADTQYF.

This clonotype has at least ten counts. The chain combines TRBV5-4 with TRBJ2-4; 11 bases match TRBD2. V shed 4 bases, J shed 0 bases, and the junction held 3 bases outside the gene matches. The V gene's germline CDR1 is SGHNT and CDR2 YYREEE (reference sequence). The CDR3 has 16 amino acids. In nucleotides, the CDR3 is TGTGCCAGCAGCCAGCTAGCGGGGGGAGCCAAAAACATTCAGTACTTC. Translating it yields CASSQLAGGAKNIQYF.

This clonotype was seen repeatedly, ten times or more. The V call is TRBV19, the J call TRBJ2-1, with TRBD2 matching over 7 bases. The junction had 6 bases not matched to a gene; V was cut back by 0 bases and J by 10 bases. The CDR3 consists of 14 residues. CDR1 is LNHDA and CDR2 is SQIVND in the germline V gene (reference sequence). DNA of the CDR3: TGTGCCAGTAGTATAGAACCAGGGAGGGAAGAGCAGTTCTTC. Translating gives CASSIEPGREEQFF.

This clonotype was recorded many times. The chain is built from TRBV10-1 and TRBJ2-3, with 9 bases that match TRBD1. Trimming took 0 bases from V and 7 from J; bases not matched to a gene: 5. CDR1 is WNHNN, CDR2 SYGVQD, per germline (reference sequence). This CDR3 region has 15 residues. CDR3 amino acids: CASSESRTGAYTQYF. CDR3 coding DNA: TGCGCCAGCAGTGAGTCGAGGACAGGGGCGTATACGCAGTATTTT.

In its sample, this clonotype was seen many times. V gene TRBV6-5 combines with J gene TRBJ1-5, with D unresolved. Germline CDR1 MNHEY, CDR2 SVGAGI. The CDR3 has 15 amino acids. With 5 bases removed from V and 6 bases from J, the gap between germline ends came to 17 bases. CDR3 in amino acids: CASSPPLWDRQPQHF. The CDR3 bases are TGTGCCAGCAGTCCCCCCCTTTGGGATCGTCAGCCCCAGCATTTT.

This clonotype showed up many times. CDR3 in amino acids: CASSSKTGLAANNEQFF. CDR3 DNA: TGTGCCAGCAGCTCTAAGACGGGACTAGCGGCCAACAATGAGCAGTTCTTC. V and J are TRBV7-1 and TRBJ2-1; 11 nucleotides line up with TRBD2. TRBV7-1 is an ORF, and what it does is uncertain. With V trimmed by 3 bases and J by 5 bases, 9 bases remained unmatched. This CDR3 contains 17 residues.

This clonotype came up many times. The V gene is TRBV5-4, the J gene TRBJ2-1; a possible D gene is TRBD1 (6 bases). CDR3 length: 15 amino acids. Germline V gene sequence: CDR1 SGHNT, CDR2 YYREEE (reference sequence). Trimming shortened V by 0 bases and J by 5 bases, and 12 bases separated the two germline ends. CDR3 in amino acids: CASSLAQGYNNEQFF. The CDR3, as DNA: TGTGCCAGCAGCTTGGCCCAGGGGTATAACAATGAGCAGTTCTTC.

The sample holds many counts of this clonotype. The V and J genes are TRBV2 and TRBJ2-3; the match to TRBD2 covers 12 bases. Trimming took 5 bases from V and 6 from J; bases not matched to a gene: 6. The CDR3 length is 15 residues. Looked up from germline, CDR1 is SNHLY and CDR2 is FYNNEI. The CDR3 sequence: CASSKLAGGTDTQYF. The CDR3 DNA sequence: TGTGCCAGCAGTAAACTAGCGGGGGGAACGGATACGCAGTATTTT.

The table lists this clonotype with many counts. This sequence joins TRBV30 and TRBJ2-2, with 7 bases fitting TRBD1. This CDR3 region has 16 residues. The junction had 8 bases not matched to a gene; V was cut back by 0 bases and J by 4 bases. CDR1 and CDR2 (germline): GTSNPN, SVGIG (reference sequence). The CDR3 region has the DNA TGTGCCTGGAGTGTAAGAGGGGGCGCCGGCACCGGGGAGCTGTTTTTT. This translates into CAWSVRGGAGTGELFF.

This clonotype has a count of ten or more. The chain links TRBV19 to TRBJ2-3, with TRBD2 matching over 7 bases. CDR1 is LNHDA and CDR2 is SQIVND in the germline V gene (reference sequence). With 3 bases clipped from V and 4 bases from J, the junction kept 7 bases outside the gene matches. This CDR3 comprises 15 residues. CDR3 in DNA: TGTGCCAGTAGTATCTCGTCGGGAGGCGCAGATACGCAGTATTTT. Protein: CASSISSGGADTQYF.

This clonotype was observed at least ten times. CDR3 protein: CASSPVAGTQETQYF. CDR3 in DNA: TGTGCCAGCTCACCGGTCGCGGGGACGCAAGAGACCCAGTACTTC. The J gene is TRBJ2-5, the V gene TRBV18; a possible D gene is TRBD2 (6 bases). V was pared by 3 bases and J by 2 bases, with 13 bases between. This CDR3 region has 15 residues. From germline, CDR1 is KGHSH and CDR2 LQKENI.

Ten or more counts support this clonotype. V usage is TRBV23-1 and J usage is TRBJ2-3; D perhaps matches TRBD1 (6 bases). TRBV23-1 is flagged as an ORF with uncertain function. Trimming took off 8 bases at V and 0 bases at J, with 18 bases between the two ends. The CDR3 has 16 amino acids. CDR3 residues: CASSLEGHFSTDTQYF. The CDR3, as DNA: TGCGCCAGCTCGCTAGAGGGACATTTTAGCACAGATACGCAGTATTTT.

The V gene is TRBV29-1, the J gene TRBJ2-1; D is undetermined. There are 12 residues in the CDR3. V was clipped by 4 bases and J by 0 bases, with 4 bases between them. The germline gives CDR1 SQVTM, CDR2 ANQGSEA. The chain's CDR3 is CSVASSYNEQFF. The CDR3 DNA reads TGCAGCGTTGCAAGCTCCTACAATGAGCAGTTCTTC.

About this clonotype itself: A much more abundant neighbour one base away suggests this may be a read error. The chain employs TRBV20-1 and TRBJ2-7, with D possibly TRBD2 on 7 matching bases. V was clipped by 5 bases and J by 7 bases, with 18 bases between them. Germline V gene data show CDR1 as DFQATT and CDR2 as SNEGSKA (reference sequence). The CDR3 runs 13 residues. Here the CDR3 DNA reads TGCAGTGCTGAGGGGGGGGAGGTATGGGAGCAGTACTTC. Protein product: CSAEGGEVWEQYF.

This clonotype has more than one count but fewer than ten. The CDR3 nucleotides are TGTGCCAGCAGCTCCGGGACAGGGCCGGGCTACACCTTC. This gives the protein CASSSGTGPGYTF. The V call is TRBV7-2, the J call TRBJ1-2; TRBD1 agrees at 9 bases. The CDR3 is 13 residues long. The trim removed 4 bases at V and 8 bases at J, leaving 5 bases unmatched. Germline values: CDR1 SGHTA, CDR2 FQGNSA. The full variable domain, completed using reference TRBV7-2 and TRBJ1-2, is GAGVSQSPSNKVTEKGKDVELRCDPISGHTALYWYRQSLGQGLEFLIYFQGNSAPDKSGLPSDRFSAERTGGSVSTLTIQRTQQEDSAVYLCASSSGTGPGYTFGSGTRLTVV.

The chain has TRBV12-3 or TRBV12-4 and TRBJ2-5, with D uncertain. The CDR3 runs to 14 residues. Trimming removed 7 bases at V and 5 bases at J, with 17 bases between. The CDR3 sequence is CASTLTRHGETQYF. DNA for the CDR3: TGTGCCAGCACCCTGACACGCCACGGGGAGACCCAGTACTTC.

There are many counts of this clonotype. The chain joins TRBV6-5 to TRBJ1-4, with D possibly TRBD1 on 5 matching bases. CDR3 length equals 15 residues. The V gene's germline CDR1 is MNHEY and CDR2 SVGAGI. With 5 bases removed from V and 0 bases from J, the gap between germline ends came to 10 bases. The CDR3 sequence is CASSLGTATNEKLFF. CDR3 nucleotides: TGTGCCAGCAGTCTCGGGACCGCAACTAATGAAAAACTGTTTTTT.

This clonotype has at least ten counts. The chain uses TRBV6-5 and TRBJ1-4; D perhaps matches TRBD1 (6 bases). Germline V gene sequence: CDR1 MNHEY, CDR2 SVGAGI. V was clipped by 6 bases and J by 5 bases, with 13 bases between them. The CDR3 is made up of 14 amino acids. As DNA, the CDR3 is TGTGCCAGCAGCAACGGAGGGACAAATGAAAAACTGTTTTTT. Its translation: CASSNGGTNEKLFF.

The chain has TRBV4-1 and TRBJ2-1; 11 bases agree with TRBD2. Per germline, CDR1 MGHRA and CDR2 YSYEKL. The V gene end was trimmed by 6 bases and the J gene end by 6 bases; junction bases not matched to a gene: 7. The CDR3 spans 15 residues. The CDR3 DNA reads TGCGCCAGCAGGGGACTAGCGGTGAGTCGCAATGAGCAGTTCTTC. It specifies CASRGLAVSRNEQFF.

The J gene is TRBJ1-1, the V gene TRBV6-5; 9 nucleotides agree with TRBD1. Germline V gene lookup returns CDR1 MNHEY and CDR2 SVGAGI. This CDR3 has 17 amino acids. J was trimmed by 4 bases and V by 6 bases; bases with no gene match: 15. The CDR3, as DNA: TGTGCCAGCAGCCGACAGGGGGGCTCACGGTTGGTCACTGAAGCTTTCTTT. Its translation: CASSRQGGSRLVTEAFF.